Shown below are 2 T cell receptor beta chains from a single sample sequenced in a study of shared clonotypes between healthy human individuals. Data came from immunoSEQ multiplex PCR; TCRdb stores just in-frame clones and leaves some out. The sample lists millions of clones; around nine tenths were seen once. The source material was naive CD4+ T cells sorted from blood. Subset here: CD45RA+ positively selected. Every receptor here comes from a man younger than 35 in good health.

Written as DNA, the CDR3 is TGTGCCAGCAGCTCCCAGTTAACTAGCTCCTACGAGCAGTACTTC. Protein sequence: CASSSQLTSSYEQYF. V is TRBV7-9 and J is TRBJ2-7; perhaps TRBD2 as D (5 bases). This CDR3 region has 15 residues. The V end lost 4 bases, the J end lost 0 bases, and 13 bases lay between the germline ends. Germline lookup yields CDR1 SEHNR and CDR2 FQNEAQ (reference sequence).

This clone was detected once. This chain connects TRBV6-1 to TRBJ2-7, with TRBD1 matching over 7 bases. Trimming took 6 bases from V and 0 from J; bases not matched to a gene: 5. The CDR3 length is 14 residues. In germline, CDR1 is MNHNS, CDR2 SASEGT. The CDR3 DNA sequence: TGTGCCAGCAGACAGGACAGGAGCTCCTACGAGCAGTACTTC. Amino acids: CASRQDRSSYEQYF.